This entry lists 20 T cell receptor beta chains sequenced from one sample in a study of blood T cell repertoires in COVID-19. Sequencing was performed with immunoSEQ multiplex PCR; in TCRdb, only in-frame clones are kept and a portion is missing. This repertoire shows about 120,000 clones, over 75% found once; its top ten account for roughly 27%. The specimen sequenced was peripheral blood. The receptors stem from a woman aged 80 or older with acute or convalescent COVID-19.

The chain couples TRBV4-2 to TRBJ1-1; D may be TRBD1 (6 bases). The germline gives CDR1 LGHNA, CDR2 YNFKEQ. This CDR3 has 17 residues. Trimming took off 0 bases at V and 4 bases at J, with 18 bases between the two ends. CDR3 in amino acids: CASSQEGWEQGSTEAFF. CDR3 sequence (DNA): TGTGCCAGCAGCCAAGAAGGCTGGGAACAGGGTAGCACTGAAGCTTTCTTT.

This chain's CDR3 is CASSIVYRGNSPLHF. The CDR3 region has the DNA TGTGCCAGTAGTATAGTATACAGGGGGAATTCACCCCTCCACTTT. The rearrangement links TRBV19 to TRBJ1-6; the match to TRBD1 covers 8 bases. V shed 1 base, J shed 7 bases, and the junction held 3 bases outside the gene matches. Germline CDR1 reads LNHDA; CDR2 reads SQIVND (reference sequence). The CDR3 totals 15 residues.

The chain has TRBV2 and TRBJ1-5, with a possible D match to TRBD1 (6 bases). The CDR3 has 15 amino acids. Germline V gene sequence: CDR1 SNHLY, CDR2 FYNNEI. V was cut by 5 bases and J by 9 bases, with 20 bases left in between. The CDR3 nucleotides are TGTGCCAGCAGTCCCCTTTTAGGGGGATGGGCGCCCCAGCATTTT. Encoded protein: CASSPLLGGWAPQHF.

V usage is TRBV5-5 and J usage is TRBJ1-3; maybe TRBD1 (5 bases). The CDR3 spans 18 residues. V was trimmed by 4 bases and J by 0 bases, leaving 20 bases between them. Germline loops: CDR1 SGHKS, CDR2 YYEKEE (reference sequence). DNA of the CDR3: TGTGCCAGCAGCCCCACCCCCACAGGCATCAACTCTGGAAACACCATATATTTT. As protein: CASSPTPTGINSGNTIYF.

The chain employs TRBV6-5 and TRBJ1-2; D remains unclear. CDR1 and CDR2 from the germline V gene are MNHEY and SVGAGI. The CDR3 is 14 amino acids. V was trimmed by 7 bases and J by 0 bases, leaving 12 bases between them. The CDR3 loop reads CASKKEGTNYGYTF. The CDR3 DNA follows: TGTGCCAGCAAGAAGGAGGGTACTAACTATGGCTACACCTTC.

This sequence joins TRBV6-2 or TRBV6-3 and TRBJ1-6; possibly TRBD1 for D (6 bases). In germline, CDR1 is MNHEY, CDR2 SVGEGT. Trimming pared 5 bases from V and 8 bases from J, leaving 28 bases between. The CDR3 is 19 amino acids. CDR3 region: CASSHPDRTGPKGDSPLHF. The CDR3 DNA follows: TGTGCCAGCAGTCATCCGGACCGGACGGGGCCTAAGGGGGATTCACCCCTCCACTTT.

V and J are TRBV7-2 and TRBJ1-2; perhaps TRBD1 as D (6 bases). CDR1 and CDR2 from the germline V gene are SGHTA and FQGNSA. The CDR3 contains 15 residues. V gave up 5 bases and J gave up 4 bases, with 17 bases separating them. Written as DNA, the CDR3 is TGTGCCAGCAGCAACCGACAGGTTTTCTTCTATGGCTACACCTTC. Its translation: CASSNRQVFFYGYTF. Full variable domain (missing parts from reference TRBV7-2 and TRBJ1-2): GAGVSQSPSNKVTEKGKDVELRCDPISGHTALYWYRQSLGQGLEFLIYFQGNSAPDKSGLPSDRFSAERTGGSVSTLTIQRTQQEDSAVYLCASSNRQVFFYGYTFGSGTRLTVV.

This clone was seen a few times. The sample contains more than one DNA sequence encoding this CDR3. The rearrangement joins TRBV6-5 to TRBJ1-1; D might be TRBD1 (6 bases). V was shortened by 5 bases and J by 1 base, with 8 bases between the two germline ends. The CDR3 totals 13 residues. Per the germline V gene, CDR1 is MNHEY and CDR2 is SVGAGI. CDR3 coding DNA: TGTGCCAGCAGTCTACAGGGGAACACTGAAGCTTTCTTT. This codes for CASSLQGNTEAFF.

CDR3 sequence reads: CASGLTGTAIYGYTF. In DNA form, the CDR3 reads TGTGCTAGTGGTTTAACCGGGACAGCTATCTATGGCTACACCTTC. The chain couples TRBV12-5 to TRBJ1-2, with TRBD1 matching 7 bases. This CDR3 is built from 15 residues. The junction had 8 bases not matched to a gene; V was cut back by 3 bases and J by 4 bases. Germline assignment: CDR1 LGHNT and CDR2 FRNRAP.

The chain links TRBV10-1 to TRBJ1-1, with 8 bases that match TRBD1. Germline lookup yields CDR1 WNHNN and CDR2 SYGVQD (reference sequence). With 3 bases clipped from V and 4 bases from J, the junction kept 7 bases outside the gene matches. This CDR3 contains 15 residues. DNA for the CDR3: TGCGCCAGCAGTGAATCAGGGGGCGGATCCACTGAAGCTTTCTTT. Translating it yields CASSESGGGSTEAFF.

This clone was detected only once. V gene TRBV7-9 combines with J gene TRBJ2-3, with TRBD2 matching 9 bases. This CDR3 is built from 14 residues. The germline V gene encodes CDR1 SEHNR and CDR2 FQNEAQ (reference sequence). Losses at the gene ends were 3 bases for V and 4 bases for J; bases not matched to a gene: 2. The CDR3 DNA reads as TGTGCCAGCAGCTTTAGCGGGGGCGCAGATACGCAGTATTTT. Translating it yields CASSFSGGADTQYF.

This clone has a handful of counts. The chain recombines TRBV10-3 with TRBJ1-1; D perhaps matches TRBD1 (6 bases). The CDR3 sequence is 14 residues long. Trimming left V 6 bases short and J 4 bases short, with 15 bases between. From germline, CDR1 is ENHRY and CDR2 SYGVKD. The CDR3, as DNA: TGTGCCATCAGGGGCAGGGGCCAGAGCACTGAAGCTTTCTTT. Translating gives CAIRGRGQSTEAFF.

The chain recombines TRBV19 with TRBJ2-7, with 10 bases matching TRBD2. The CDR3 is made up of 15 amino acids. The germline CDR1 and CDR2 sequences are LNHDA and SQIVND (reference sequence). With 5 bases clipped from V and 1 base from J, the junction kept 5 bases outside the gene matches. The CDR3 nucleotides read TGTGCCAGTAGTCAAGCGGGGGGGGAATCCTACGAGCAGTACTTC. This sequence encodes CASSQAGGESYEQYF.

The chain recombines TRBV3-1 (or the pseudogene TRBV3-2) with TRBJ1-4; TRBD1 matches at 8 bases. Germline CDR1 reads LGHDT; CDR2 reads YNNKEL (reference sequence). The CDR3 length is 17 residues. After removal of 3 bases from V and 6 bases from J, the junction contained 12 bases not matched to a gene. CDR3: CASSHDVNRGVHEKLFF. The CDR3 DNA reads as TGTGCCAGCAGCCACGACGTAAACAGGGGGGTTCATGAAAAACTGTTTTTT.

This clone was counted a few times. This chain joins TRBV2 and TRBJ1-5, with D maybe TRBD1 (5 bases). Germline lookup yields CDR1 SNHLY and CDR2 FYNNEI. The CDR3 consists of 13 residues. Trimming shortened V by 5 bases and J by 9 bases, and 14 bases separated the two germline ends. The CDR3 DNA sequence: TGTGCCAGCAGTCAGGACACCGATCGGCCCCAGCATTTT. Protein sequence: CASSQDTDRPQHF.

The V call is TRBV7-8, the J call TRBJ1-5; D remains ambiguous. The CDR3 has 18 amino acids. Trimming pared 2 bases from V and 4 bases from J, leaving 21 bases between. Germline CDR1 reads SGHVS; CDR2 reads FQNEAQ. CDR3 residues: CASSLRGRRIAANQPQHF. The DNA of the CDR3 is TGTGCCAGCAGCTTACGGGGAAGAAGGATAGCGGCTAATCAGCCCCAGCATTTT.

The chain has TRBV6-2 or TRBV6-3 and TRBJ1-5, with 10 bases matching TRBD1. J lost 2 bases, V lost 6 bases, and 10 bases had no gene match. The CDR3 length is 17 residues. Germline V gene data show CDR1 as MNHEY and CDR2 as SVGEGT. In DNA, the CDR3 is TGTGCCAGCAGCCCCCGGGACAGGGGAAACGGCAATCAGCCCCAGCATTTT. Its translation: CASSPRDRGNGNQPQHF.

This sequence joins TRBV11-2 and TRBJ1-2; 12 bases match TRBD1. V shed 5 bases and J 5 bases; nucleotides not matched to a gene: 9. Looked up from germline, CDR1 is SGHAT and CDR2 is FQNNGV. The CDR3 spans 16 residues. CDR3 residues: CASSPSRDRGRYGYTF. The CDR3 DNA reads as TGTGCCAGCAGCCCGTCCCGGGACAGGGGGCGGTATGGCTACACCTTC.

The chain joins TRBV7-9 to TRBJ1-1; weak D call: TRBD1 (6 bases). CDR3 size: 14 residues. Germline V gene lookup returns CDR1 SEHNR and CDR2 FQNEAQ (reference sequence). Between the trimmed V and J ends, which lost 6 bases and 0 bases, there was a span of 11 bases. CDR3 residues: CASSSDSLNTEAFF. The DNA for the CDR3 is TGTGCCAGCAGTTCGGACAGTTTGAACACTGAAGCTTTCTTT. Variable domain in full (rest from reference TRBV7-9 and TRBJ1-1): DTGVSQNPRHKITKRGQNVTFRCDPISEHNRLYWYRQTLGQGPEFLTYFQNEAQLEKSRLLSDRFSAERPKGSFSTLEIQRTEQGDSAMYLCASSSDSLNTEAFFGQGTRLTVV.

V usage is TRBV2 and J usage is TRBJ1-6; 9 bases align to TRBD1. The germline CDR1 and CDR2 sequences are SNHLY and FYNNEI. The CDR3 has 14 residues. Losses at the gene ends were 6 bases for V and 6 bases for J; bases not matched to a gene: 3. The CDR3 loop is CASRGTGRNSPLHF. In DNA form, the CDR3 reads TGTGCCAGCAGAGGGACAGGGCGTAATTCACCCCTCCACTTT.